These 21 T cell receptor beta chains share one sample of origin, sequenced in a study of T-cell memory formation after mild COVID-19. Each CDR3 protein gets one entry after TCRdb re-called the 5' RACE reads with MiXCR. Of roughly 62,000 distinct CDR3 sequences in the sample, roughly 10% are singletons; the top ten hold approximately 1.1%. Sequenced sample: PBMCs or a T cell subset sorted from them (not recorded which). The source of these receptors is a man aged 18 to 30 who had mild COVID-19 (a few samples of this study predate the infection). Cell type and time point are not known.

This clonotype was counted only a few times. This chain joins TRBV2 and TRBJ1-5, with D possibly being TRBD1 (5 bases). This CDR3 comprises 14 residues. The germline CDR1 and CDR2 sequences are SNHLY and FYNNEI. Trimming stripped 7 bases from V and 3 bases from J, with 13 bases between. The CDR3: CASNMGGSNQPQHF. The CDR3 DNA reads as TGTGCCAGCAACATGGGGGGATCCAATCAGCCCCAGCATTTT.

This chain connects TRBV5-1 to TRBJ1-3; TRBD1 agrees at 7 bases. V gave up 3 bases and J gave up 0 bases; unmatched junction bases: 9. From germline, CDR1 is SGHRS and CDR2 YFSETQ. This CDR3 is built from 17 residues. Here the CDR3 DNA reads TGCGCCAGCAGCTCCGGTCACAGGGGAGACTCTGGAAACACCATATATTTT. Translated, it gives CASSSGHRGDSGNTIYF.

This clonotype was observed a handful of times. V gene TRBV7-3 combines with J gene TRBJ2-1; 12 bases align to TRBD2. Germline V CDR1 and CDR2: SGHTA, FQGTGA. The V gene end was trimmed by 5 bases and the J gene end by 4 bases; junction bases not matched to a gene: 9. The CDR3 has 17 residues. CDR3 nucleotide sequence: TGTGCCAGCAGCCCTACGGGGGGGACTAGCGGGTACAATGAGCAGTTCTTC. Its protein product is CASSPTGGTSGYNEQFF.

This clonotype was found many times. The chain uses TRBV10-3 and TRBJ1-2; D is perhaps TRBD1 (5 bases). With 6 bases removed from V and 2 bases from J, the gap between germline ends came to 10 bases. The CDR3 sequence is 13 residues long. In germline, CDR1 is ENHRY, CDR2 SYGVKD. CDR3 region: CAIRGALNYGYTF. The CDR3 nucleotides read TGTGCCATCAGAGGGGCCCTGAACTATGGCTACACCTTC.

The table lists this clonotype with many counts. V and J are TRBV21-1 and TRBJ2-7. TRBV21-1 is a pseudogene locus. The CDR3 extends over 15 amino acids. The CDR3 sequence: CASSTSYRSSYEQYV. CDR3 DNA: TGTGCCAGCAGCACATCCTACCGGAGCTCCTACGAGCAGTACGTC.

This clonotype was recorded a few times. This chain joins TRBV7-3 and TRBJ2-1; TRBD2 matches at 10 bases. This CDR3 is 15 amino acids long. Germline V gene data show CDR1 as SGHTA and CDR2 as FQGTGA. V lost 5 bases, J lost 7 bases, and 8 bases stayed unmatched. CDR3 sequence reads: CASSGASGGGNEQFF. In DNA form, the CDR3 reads TGTGCCAGCAGCGGGGCTAGCGGGGGTGGTAATGAGCAGTTCTTC.

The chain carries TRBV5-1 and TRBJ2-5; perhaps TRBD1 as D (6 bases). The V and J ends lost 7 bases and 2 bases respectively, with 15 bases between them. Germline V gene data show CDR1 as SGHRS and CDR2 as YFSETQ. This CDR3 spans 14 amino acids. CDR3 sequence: CASSHRVGQETQYF. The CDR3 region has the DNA TGCGCCAGCTCGCACAGGGTAGGGCAAGAGACCCAGTACTTC.

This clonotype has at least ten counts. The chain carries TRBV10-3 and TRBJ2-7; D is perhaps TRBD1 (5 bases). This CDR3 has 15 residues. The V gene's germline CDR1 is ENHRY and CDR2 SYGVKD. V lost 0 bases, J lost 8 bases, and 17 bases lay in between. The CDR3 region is CAISESPGAGPKQYV. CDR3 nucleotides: TGTGCCATCAGTGAGTCGCCTGGGGCAGGGCCTAAGCAGTACGTC.

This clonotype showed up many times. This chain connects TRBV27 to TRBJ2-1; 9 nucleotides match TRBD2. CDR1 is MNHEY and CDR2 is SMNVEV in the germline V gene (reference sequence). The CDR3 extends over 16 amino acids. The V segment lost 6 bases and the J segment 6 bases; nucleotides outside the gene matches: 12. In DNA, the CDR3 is TGTGCCAGCAGCCCCGCGGGGGGGCTTTCGTTCAATGAGCAGTTCTTC. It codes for CASSPAGGLSFNEQFF.

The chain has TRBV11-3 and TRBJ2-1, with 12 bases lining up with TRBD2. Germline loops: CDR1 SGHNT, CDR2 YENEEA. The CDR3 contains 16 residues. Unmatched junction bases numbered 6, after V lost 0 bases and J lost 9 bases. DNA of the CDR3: TGTGCCAGCAGCTTAGATGCTAGCGGGGGGGCGGGTGAGCAGTTCTTC. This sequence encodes CASSLDASGGAGEQFF. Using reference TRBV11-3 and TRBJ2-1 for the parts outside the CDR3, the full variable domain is EAGVVQSPRYKIIEKKQPVAFWCNPISGHNTLYWYLQNLGQGPELLIRYENEEAVDDSQLPKDRFSAERLKGVDSTLKIQPAELGDSAVYLCASSLDASGGAGEQFFGPGTRLTVL.

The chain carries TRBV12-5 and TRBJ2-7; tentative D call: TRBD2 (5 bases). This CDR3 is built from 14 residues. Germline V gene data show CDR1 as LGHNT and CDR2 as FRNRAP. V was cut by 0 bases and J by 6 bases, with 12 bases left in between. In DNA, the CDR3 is TGTGCTAGTGGTTTGGTACGACTATTCCCCGAGCAGTACTTC. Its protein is CASGLVRLFPEQYF.

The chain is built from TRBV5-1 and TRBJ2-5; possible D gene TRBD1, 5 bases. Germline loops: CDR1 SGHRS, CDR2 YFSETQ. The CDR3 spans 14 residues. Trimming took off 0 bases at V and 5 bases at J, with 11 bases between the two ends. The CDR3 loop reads CASSLVPGLETQYF. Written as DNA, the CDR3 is TGCGCCAGCAGCTTGGTACCAGGGCTCGAGACCCAGTACTTC.

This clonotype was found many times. CDR3 region: CASSPRASTDTQYF. Written as DNA, the CDR3 is TGTGCCAGCAGCCCACGGGCGTCCACAGATACGCAGTATTTT. The chain employs TRBV7-2 and TRBJ2-3; no reliable D call. This CDR3 region has 14 residues. The V end was cut by 5 bases, the J end by 2 bases, with 11 bases between. The germline V gene encodes CDR1 SGHTA and CDR2 FQGNSA.

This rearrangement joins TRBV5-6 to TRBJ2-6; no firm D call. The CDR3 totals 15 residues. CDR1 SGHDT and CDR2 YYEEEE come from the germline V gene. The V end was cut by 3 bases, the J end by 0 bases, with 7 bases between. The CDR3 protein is CASSSKTSGANVLTF. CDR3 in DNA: TGTGCCAGCAGCTCTAAAACCTCTGGGGCCAACGTCCTGACTTTC.

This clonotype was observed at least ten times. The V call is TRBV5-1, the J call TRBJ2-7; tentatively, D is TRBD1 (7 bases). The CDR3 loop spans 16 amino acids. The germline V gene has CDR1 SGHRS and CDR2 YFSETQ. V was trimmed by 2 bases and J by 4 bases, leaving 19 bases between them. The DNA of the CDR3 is TGCGCCAGCAGCTTTGGGGGGTCGACAGGGCAGTACGAGCAGTACTTC. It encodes CASSFGGSTGQYEQYF.

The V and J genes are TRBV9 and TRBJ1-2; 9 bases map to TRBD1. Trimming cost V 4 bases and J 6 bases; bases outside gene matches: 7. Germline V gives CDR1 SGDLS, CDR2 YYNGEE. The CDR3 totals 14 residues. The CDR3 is CASSLGQGGDGYTF. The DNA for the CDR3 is TGTGCCAGCAGCCTGGGACAGGGCGGGGATGGCTACACCTTC. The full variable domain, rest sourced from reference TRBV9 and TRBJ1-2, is DSGVTQTPKHLITATGQRVTLRCSPRSGDLSVYWYQQSLDQGLQFLIQYYNGEERAKGNILERFSAQQFPDLHSELNLSSLELGDSALYFCASSLGQGGDGYTFGSGTRLTVV.

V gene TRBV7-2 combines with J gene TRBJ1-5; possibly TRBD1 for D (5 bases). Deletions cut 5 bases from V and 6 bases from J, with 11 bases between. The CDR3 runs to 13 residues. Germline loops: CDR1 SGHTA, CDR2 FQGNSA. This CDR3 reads CASSDQGPQPQHF. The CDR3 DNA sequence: TGTGCCAGCAGCGATCAGGGACCTCAGCCCCAGCATTTT.

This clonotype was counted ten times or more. The CDR3 bases are TGTGCCAGCAGCGTAACGGCGGGGGGGTTCAATGAGCAGTTCTTC. Translating it yields CASSVTAGGFNEQFF. The chain combines TRBV9 with TRBJ2-1, with 9 bases matching TRBD2. J lost 6 bases, V lost 1 base, and 5 bases had no gene match. In germline, CDR1 is SGDLS, CDR2 YYNGEE. CDR3 length: 15 residues. Combining the CDR3 with reference TRBV9 and TRBJ2-1 gives the whole variable domain DSGVTQTPKHLITATGQRVTLRCSPRSGDLSVYWYQQSLDQGLQFLIQYYNGEERAKGNILERFSAQQFPDLHSELNLSSLELGDSALYFCASSVTAGGFNEQFFGPGTRLTVL.

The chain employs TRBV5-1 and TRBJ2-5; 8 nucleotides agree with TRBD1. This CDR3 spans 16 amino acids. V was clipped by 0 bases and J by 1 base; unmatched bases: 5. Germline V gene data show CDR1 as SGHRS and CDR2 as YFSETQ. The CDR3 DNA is TGCGCCAGCAGCTTGGAACCAGGGGGCCTCCAAGAGACCCAGTACTTC. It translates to CASSLEPGGLQETQYF.

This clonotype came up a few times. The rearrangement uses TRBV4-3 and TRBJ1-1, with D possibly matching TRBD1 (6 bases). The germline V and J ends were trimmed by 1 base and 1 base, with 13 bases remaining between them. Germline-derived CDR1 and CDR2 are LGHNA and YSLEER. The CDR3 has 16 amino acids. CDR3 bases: TGCGCCAGCAGCCAAGTCAGGGGCGACCGGAACACTGAAGCTTTCTTT. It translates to CASSQVRGDRNTEAFF.

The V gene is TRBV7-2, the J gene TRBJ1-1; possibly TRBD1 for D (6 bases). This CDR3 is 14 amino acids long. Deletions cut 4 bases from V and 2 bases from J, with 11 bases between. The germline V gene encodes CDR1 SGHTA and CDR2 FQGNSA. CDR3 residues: CASSWAGTNTEAFF. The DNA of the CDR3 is TGTGCCAGCAGCTGGGCCGGGACAAACACTGAAGCTTTCTTT. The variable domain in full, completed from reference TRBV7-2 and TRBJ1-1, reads GAGVSQSPSNKVTEKGKDVELRCDPISGHTALYWYRQSLGQGLEFLIYFQGNSAPDKSGLPSDRFSAERTGGSVSTLTIQRTQQEDSAVYLCASSWAGTNTEAFFGQGTRLTVV.